The next 21 T cell receptor beta chains were all read from a single sample in a study of blood T cells in healthy people across ages. Then a second PCR, running roughly 6 to 11 cycles, was carried out with a sample-barcoded 5' primer and a J-beta primer mix. TCRdb redid the calling of the 5' RACE reads with MiXCR, one entry per CDR3 protein. The sample shows some 860,000 distinct CDR3 sequences, around 50% of them seen only once. The specimen sequenced was blood. The receptors were gathered from a man aged 35-49 years in good health.

Notes on this clonotype: At one boundary the junction diverges from the germline segment, which might be a read error. The chain combines TRBV7-2 with TRBJ2-1, with TRBD1 matching 9 bases. The CDR3 covers 15 residues. CDR1 is SGHTA, CDR2 FQGNSA, per germline. CDR3: CASSTGTGTYNGQFF. CDR3 sequence (DNA): TGTGCCAGCAGCACCGGGACAGGGACTTACAATGGGCAGTTCTTC.

J is TRBJ2-3 and V is TRBV10-3; D might be TRBD1 or TRBD2, each matching 5 bases. The CDR3 is 16 amino acids. The germline V and J ends were trimmed by 0 bases and 0 bases, with 10 bases remaining between them. Looked up from germline, CDR1 is ENHRY and CDR2 is SYGVKD. The CDR3 protein is CAISESWGSSTDTQYF. The CDR3 DNA follows: TGTGCCATCAGTGAGTCGTGGGGGAGTAGCACAGATACGCAGTATTTT.

This clonotype was observed a few times. A read error may account for a junction end that differs from germline. The J gene is TRBJ2-7, the V gene TRBV15, with TRBD1 matching over 9 bases. This CDR3 has 19 residues. Germline V gives CDR1 LNHNV, CDR2 YYDKDF (reference sequence). CDR3 protein: CATSGDYIQGTGFEEEQYF. CDR3 coding DNA: TGTGCCACCAGCGGAGACTACATCCAAGGGACAGGGTTTGAAGAAGAGCAGTACTTC.

The chain carries TRBV25-1 and TRBJ2-3; D gene ambiguous. V lost 4 bases, J lost 5 bases, and 10 bases lay in between. The CDR3 loop spans 13 amino acids. Germline V gives CDR1 MGHDK, CDR2 SYGVNS. CDR3 bases: TGTGCCAGCAGTGTGTTCGGCCGAGATACGCAGTATTTT. Its translation: CASSVFGRDTQYF. Supplemented by reference TRBV25-1 and TRBJ2-3, the full variable domain reads EADIYQTPRYLVIGTGKKITLECSQTMGHDKMYWYQQDPGMELHLIHYSYGVNSTEKGDLSSESTVSRIRTEHFPLTLESARPSHTSQYLCASSVFGRDTQYFGPGTRLTVL.

Comments on this clonotype: Its ends do not fully match the called genes, so a read error is possible. This chain uses TRBV20-1 with TRBJ1-6; D uncertain. The CDR3 is 15 residues long. Germline V gene sequence: CDR1 DFQATT, CDR2 SNEGSKA (reference sequence). In DNA form, the CDR3 reads TGCAGCGCTAGGTCGGAGGGTTTAATTACTTCACCCCTCCACTTT. This gives the protein CSARSEGLITSPLHF.

This clonotype occurred a few times. The J gene is TRBJ1-2, the V gene TRBV27; D is uncertain. CDR3 size: 14 residues. Germline CDR1 is MNHEY and CDR2 is SMNVEV (reference sequence). V lost 6 bases to trimming and J lost 3 bases, with 14 bases between them. CDR3: CASSRHGPDYGYTF. CDR3 sequence (DNA): TGTGCCAGCAGCCGCCATGGACCGGACTATGGCTACACCTTC.

The chain joins TRBV6-2 or TRBV6-3 to TRBJ2-1; no definite D call. The CDR3 runs 12 residues. CDR1 is MNHEY and CDR2 is SVGEGT in the germline V gene. V lost 1 base and J lost 8, with 6 bases in between. In DNA, the CDR3 is TGTGCCAGCAGTTACTTTGGCCATGAGCAGTTCTTC. This translates into CASSYFGHEQFF.

This chain connects TRBV29-1 to TRBJ2-7; the D gene is possibly TRBD2 (6 bases). The germline gives CDR1 SQVTM, CDR2 ANQGSEA. The V end lost 4 bases, the J end lost 1 base, and 14 bases lay between the germline ends. The CDR3 spans 14 residues. CDR3 sequence: CSVGASTSSYEQYF. DNA of the CDR3: TGCAGCGTTGGGGCCTCGACTAGTTCCTACGAGCAGTACTTC.

The rearrangement uses TRBV12-3 or TRBV12-4 and TRBJ2-5; D tentatively reads TRBD1 or TRBD2 (6 bases each). CDR3 length: 15 amino acids. Trimming took 1 base from V and 2 from J, leaving 11 bases between them. The CDR3 spells CASSLGKGGQETQYF. In DNA form, the CDR3 reads TGTGCCAGCAGTTTAGGAAAGGGGGGACAAGAGACCCAGTACTTC.

The V call is TRBV12-3 or TRBV12-4, the J call TRBJ1-2; D perhaps matches TRBD1 (6 bases). The CDR3 length is 13 residues. The V end lost 3 bases, the J end lost 8 bases, and 13 bases lay between the germline ends. As DNA, the CDR3 is TGTGCCAGCAGTTTTCAAGGGGGTTGGGGCTACACCTTC. It is translated as CASSFQGGWGYTF.

This clonotype has just a few counts. The CDR3 region is CASSETGAPDHEQYF. The CDR3 nucleotides are TGTGCCAGCAGCGAAACAGGGGCCCCGGACCACGAGCAGTACTTC. The V call is TRBV9, the J call TRBJ2-7; 7 bases fit TRBD1. This CDR3 is built from 15 residues. CDR1 is SGDLS, CDR2 YYNGEE, per germline. With 3 bases clipped from V and 5 bases from J, the junction kept 11 bases outside the gene matches.

This CDR3 reads CASSWYEDGRETQYF. The DNA for the CDR3 is TGCGCCAGCAGCTGGTATGAGGATGGACGGGAGACCCAGTACTTC. The chain is built from TRBV5-1 and TRBJ2-5; D uncertain. The germline V and J ends were trimmed by 3 bases and 5 bases, with 17 bases remaining between them. This CDR3 spans 15 amino acids. CDR1 and CDR2 (germline): SGHRS, YFSETQ. The full variable domain, in which reference TRBV5-1 and TRBJ2-5 provide the parts outside the CDR3, is KAGVTQTPRYLIKTRGQQVTLSCSPISGHRSVSWYQQTPGQGLQFLFEYFSETQRNKGNFPGRFSGRQFSNSRSEMNVSTLELGDSALYLCASSWYEDGRETQYFGPGTRLLVL.

This clonotype was seen a handful of times. The V gene is TRBV29-1, the J gene TRBJ2-1; D might be TRBD2 (6 bases). Trimming removed 6 bases from V and 9 bases from J, with 18 bases in between. CDR3 length: 13 residues. Per the germline V gene, CDR1 is SQVTM and CDR2 is ANQGSEA. CDR3: CSVPLLAPGEQFF. The CDR3 DNA sequence: TGCAGCGTACCGTTACTAGCCCCCGGTGAGCAGTTCTTC.

This chain joins TRBV6-5 and TRBJ2-5, with TRBD1 matching 7 bases. This CDR3 contains 14 residues. V trimming: 2 bases; J trimming: 11 bases; junction bases outside the gene matches: 11. In germline, CDR1 is MNHEY, CDR2 SVGAGI. The CDR3 sequence is CASSYGTDYNEQYF. CDR3 coding DNA: TGTGCCAGCAGTTACGGGACAGACTACAATGAGCAGTACTTC.

This clonotype was detected a few times. The V gene is TRBV12-3 or TRBV12-4, the J gene TRBJ2-5, with 10 bases aligning to TRBD2. Trimming cost V 5 bases and J 4 bases; bases outside gene matches: 4. The CDR3 spans 14 residues. CDR3 in amino acids: CASSKLAGGETQYF. In nucleotides, the CDR3 is TGTGCCAGCAGTAAATTAGCGGGGGGAGAGACCCAGTACTTC.

This clonotype was picked up a small number of times. V is TRBV7-6 and J is TRBJ2-4; TRBD2 might be the D (5 bases). The CDR3 loop spans 18 amino acids. The V end lost 5 bases, the J end lost 3 bases, and 23 bases lay between the germline ends. Germline V gives CDR1 SGHVS, CDR2 FNYEAQ. The CDR3 spells CASSPSPARGRGKNIQYF. The CDR3 DNA reads TGTGCCAGCAGCCCCAGCCCCGCCAGAGGGCGCGGCAAAAACATTCAGTACTTC.

For the CDR3, the DNA is TGTGCCATCCTACCGGCCGACGGTAGCACAGATACGCAGTATTTT. This codes for CAILPADGSTDTQYF. This rearrangement joins TRBV28 to TRBJ2-3; unclear D gene. With 10 bases removed from V and 0 bases from J, the gap between germline ends came to 17 bases. The CDR3 is 15 residues long. CDR1 MDHEN and CDR2 SYDVKM come from the germline V gene.

V is TRBV13 and J is TRBJ2-7, with TRBD2 identical over 8 bases. Germline CDR1 PRHDT, CDR2 FYEKMQ (reference sequence). The length of the CDR3 is 17 residues. V lost 7 bases to trimming and J lost 0 bases; unmatched junction nucleotides: 14. As DNA, the CDR3 is TGTGCCAGCAACGAGGGGCTAGCGGGCCCCCTCTCCTACGAGCAGTACTTC. It specifies CASNEGLAGPLSYEQYF.

The V call is TRBV7-3, the J call TRBJ2-6; tentatively, D is TRBD1 (5 bases). The CDR3 runs 16 residues. Trimming stripped 4 bases from V and 4 bases from J, with 14 bases between. From germline, CDR1 is SGHTA and CDR2 FQGTGA. The CDR3 DNA sequence: TGTGCCAGCAGCTGGCTAGGGGCGCGAGGGGCCAACGTCCTGACTTTC. As protein: CASSWLGARGANVLTF. The full variable domain, in which reference TRBV7-3 and TRBJ2-6 provide the parts outside the CDR3, is GAGVSQTPSNKVTEKGKYVELRCDPISGHTALYWYRQSLGQGPEFLIYFQGTGAADDSGLPNDRFFAVRPEGSVSTLKIQRTERGDSAVYLCASSWLGARGANVLTFGAGSRLTVL.

This chain joins TRBV7-3 and TRBJ2-1; 8 bases fit TRBD2. The DNA end is a closer match to TRBJ2-7, so the J assignment may be wrong. From germline, CDR1 is SGHTA and CDR2 FQGTGA. This CDR3 is built from 16 residues. The CDR3 DNA reads as TGTGCCAGCAGCCCGCAAGCGGGAGTACGCTACAATGAGCAGTACTTC. This sequence encodes CASSPQAGVRYNEQYF.

The rearrangement links TRBV3-1 to TRBJ2-7; no reliable D call. The CDR3 runs to 14 residues. Germline CDR1 reads LGHDT; CDR2 reads YNNKEL (reference sequence). V was pared by 0 bases and J by 6 bases, with 12 bases between. DNA for the CDR3: TGTGCCAGCAGCCAAGATGTGGTCAGCAGCGAGCAGTACTTC. It yields the protein CASSQDVVSSEQYF.